The following is a T cell receptor beta chain sequence with its context. No antigen is known for it. Unique molecular identifiers were affixed to discrete cDNA molecules within the library. TCRdb passed the RACE reads through MiXCR, listing each CDR3 protein once. The sample consists of 130,000 or so distinct CDR3 sequences, 10% to 12% of them appearing once. V was pared by 6 bases and J by 8 bases, with 10 bases of the junction left unmatched. This CDR3 comprises 15 residues. The data belong to a study of human T cells and chemical hapten exposure. Study as a whole: Sensitization used 2% DPC on 2 cm by 2 cm upper inner arm skin. General study results and limits: After DPC sensitization, TCRs above 1 in 1000 frequency showed no change. Expanded TCR sets contained significantly more large CDR3 similarity clusters than controls.

Time point specified: patch test 3, about 24 weeks after DPC sensitization. The sample's treatment: therapeutic diphenylcyclopropenone sensitization with weekly scalp DPC. The sequencing used whole blood, collected in connection with sensitization to the hapten diphenylcyclopropenone (DPC). This receptor was identified in a woman in her forties or fifties with alopecia areata. Some clones in this sample may be carry-over from other donors' samples. The chain employs TRBV12-3 or TRBV12-4 and TRBJ2-1; 10 bases are shared with TRBD1. CDR3 sequence reads: CASRGPGQGIYEQFF. The DNA of the CDR3 is TGTGCCAGCAGGGGTCCGGGACAGGGGATCTATGAGCAGTTCTTC.